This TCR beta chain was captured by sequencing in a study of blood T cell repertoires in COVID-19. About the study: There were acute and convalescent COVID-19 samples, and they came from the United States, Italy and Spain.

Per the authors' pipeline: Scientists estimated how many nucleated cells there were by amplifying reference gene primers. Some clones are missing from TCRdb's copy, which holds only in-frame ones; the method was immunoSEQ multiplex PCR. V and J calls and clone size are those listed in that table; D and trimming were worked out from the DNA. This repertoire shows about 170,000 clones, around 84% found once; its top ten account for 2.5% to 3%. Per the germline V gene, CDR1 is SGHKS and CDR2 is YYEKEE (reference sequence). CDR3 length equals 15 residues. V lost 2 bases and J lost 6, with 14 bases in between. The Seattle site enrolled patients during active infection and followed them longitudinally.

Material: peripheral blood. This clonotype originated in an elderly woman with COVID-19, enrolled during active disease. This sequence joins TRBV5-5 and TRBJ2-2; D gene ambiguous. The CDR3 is CASSFGGKLSGELFF. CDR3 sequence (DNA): TGTGCCAGCAGCTTCGGCGGCAAGCTGTCCGGGGAGCTGTTTTTT. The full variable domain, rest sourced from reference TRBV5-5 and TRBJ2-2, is DAGVTQSPTHLIKTRGQQVTLRCSPISGHKSVSWYQQVLGQGPQFIFQYYEKEERGRGNFPDRFSARQFPNYSSELNVNALLLGDSALYLCASSFGGKLSGELFFGEGSRLTVL.